This T cell receptor beta chain derives from a study of blood T cell repertoires in COVID-19. Per germline, CDR1 MNHNS and CDR2 SASEGT. This CDR3 is built from 16 residues. With V trimmed by 2 bases and J by 5 bases, 6 bases remained unmatched. The protocol was immunoSEQ multiplex PCR, while the TCRdb copy is restricted to in-frame clones and leaves out a portion. The sample holds around 24,000 clones, 80% seen once. This clone was found a few times. The sequenced material came from peripheral blood. The rearrangement links TRBV6-1 to TRBJ2-3, with 11 bases lining up with TRBD2. The source of this sequence is a woman of 80 years or more with acute or convalescent COVID-19. The CDR3 sequence is CASSESASGGQDTQYF. The CDR3, as DNA: TGTGCCAGCAGTGAATCGGCTAGCGGGGGGCAAGATACGCAGTATTTT.